This note documents a single T cell receptor beta chain sequence. Its antigen remains unidentified. Germline CDR1 and CDR2: SGHDT and YYEEEE. This CDR3 region has 15 residues. With 5 bases clipped from V and 5 bases from J, the junction kept 11 bases outside the gene matches. The record originates from a study of B cell selection in AIRE deficiency. Regulatory T cells were sorted as CD4+CD25hiCD127low/negative. Healthy unrelated donors supplied the control samples. Some clones are missing from TCRdb's copy, which holds only in-frame ones; the method was immunoSEQ multiplex PCR. The table shows about 22,000 clones, with about nine tenths occurring only once. The study, taken as a whole, reports: Healthy donors alone shared over 25% of around 3,700 Treg sequences; patients alone approximately 9.3%. Shared Treg sequences had shorter CDR3s, biased toward rearrangements with few non-templated insertions.

The chain couples TRBV5-6 to TRBJ2-7, with 9 bases identical to TRBD1. The source of this sequence is a human donor in good health. The sequenced sample was CD4+CD25+ Tregs sorted from PBMCs. The CDR3 DNA sequence: TGTGCCAGCAGACAGACAGGGGGTAGTCGCGACGAGCAGTACTTC. Encoded protein: CASRQTGGSRDEQYF.